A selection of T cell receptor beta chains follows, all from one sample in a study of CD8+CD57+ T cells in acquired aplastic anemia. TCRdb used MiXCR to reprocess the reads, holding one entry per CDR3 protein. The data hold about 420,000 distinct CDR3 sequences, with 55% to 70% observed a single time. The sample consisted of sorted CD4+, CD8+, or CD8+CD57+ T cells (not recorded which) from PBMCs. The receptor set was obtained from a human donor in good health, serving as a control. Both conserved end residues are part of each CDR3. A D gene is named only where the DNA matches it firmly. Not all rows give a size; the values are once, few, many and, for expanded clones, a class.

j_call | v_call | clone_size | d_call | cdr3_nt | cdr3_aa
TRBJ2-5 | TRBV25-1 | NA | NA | TGTGCCAGCAGCGTAGGAGTGACTGTCCAGGATACCCAGTACTTC | CASSVGVTVQDTQYF
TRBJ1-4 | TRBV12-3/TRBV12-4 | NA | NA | TGTGCCAGCAGAATAGACTACAGGACCCTAACTAATGAAAAACTGTTTTTT | CASRIDYRTLTNEKLFF
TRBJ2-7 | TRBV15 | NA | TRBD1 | TGTGCCACCAGCAGAAGGGACAGGGGGTCTGTCGAGCAGTACTTC | CATSRRDRGSVEQYF
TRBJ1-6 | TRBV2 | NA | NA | TGTGCCAGCAGGCCGGACAGTTGGGATTCACCCCTCCACTTT | CASRPDSWDSPLHF
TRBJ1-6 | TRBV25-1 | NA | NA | TGTGCCAGCAGTGGGTCCCAGGAGGCCTATAATTCACCCCTCCACTTT | CASSGSQEAYNSPLHF
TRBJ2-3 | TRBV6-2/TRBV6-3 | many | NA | TGTGCCAGCAGTCGACTAGGTGAGGGCACAGATACGCAGTATTTT | CASSRLGEGTDTQYF
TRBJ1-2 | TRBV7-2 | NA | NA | TGTGCCAGCAGCCCAGGAGGACAGCCGTACCACGAGCACTTC | CASSPGGQPYHEHF
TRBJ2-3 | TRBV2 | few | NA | TGTGCCAGTCTTCTCGGGGATACGCAGTATTTT | CASLLGDTQYF
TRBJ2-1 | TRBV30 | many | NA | TGTGCCTGGAGTGTTGGAGGGTTGACGAATGAGCAGTTCTTC | CAWSVGGLTNEQFF
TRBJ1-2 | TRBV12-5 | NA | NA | TGTGCTAGTGGTTTAGTTCAGGGTTCAGGCTATGGCTACACCTTC | CASGLVQGSGYGYTF
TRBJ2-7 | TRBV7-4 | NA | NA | TGTGCCAGCAGCTTCCCCGGGCTCTACGGGCAGTACTTC | CASSFPGLYGQYF
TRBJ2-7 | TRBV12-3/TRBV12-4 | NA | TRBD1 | TGTGCCACCAGCAACGACAGGGTAGGAAATGAAAAGTACTTC | CATSNDRVGNEKYF
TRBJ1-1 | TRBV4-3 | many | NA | TGCGCCAGCAGCCAAGACAGGGTCGTTTATACTGAAGCTTTCTTT | CASSQDRVVYTEAFF
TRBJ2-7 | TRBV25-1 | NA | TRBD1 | TGTGCCAGCAGTCATAACAGGGGACGGAGCGAGCAGTACTTC | CASSHNRGRSEQYF
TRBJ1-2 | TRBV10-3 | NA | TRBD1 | TGTTCCATCAGTGAGTCGGGACAGGGAGTCAACTATGGCTACACCTTC | CSISESGQGVNYGYTF
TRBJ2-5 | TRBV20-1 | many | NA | TGCAGTGCCCAGCCGGTCCTTGAGACCCAGTACTTC | CSAQPVLETQYF
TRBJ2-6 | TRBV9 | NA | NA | TGTGCCAGCAGCGTAGTGGTCGGCTCTGGGGCCAACGTCCTGACTTTC | CASSVVVGSGANVLTF
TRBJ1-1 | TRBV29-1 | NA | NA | TGCAGCGTCATGGACGGCAACACTGAAGCTTTCTTT | CSVMDGNTEAFF
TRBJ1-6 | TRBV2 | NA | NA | TGTGCCAGCAGTCAACAGGGATTGGATAATTCACCCCTCCACTTT | CASSQQGLDNSPLHF
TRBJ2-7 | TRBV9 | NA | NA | TGTGCCAGCAGCGTAAGGAGGGGGGAGACCGAGTACTACTTC | CASSVRRGETEYYF
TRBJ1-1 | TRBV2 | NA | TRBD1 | TGTGCCGCCGGGACAGCAAACACTGAAGCTCTCTTT | CAAGTANTEALF
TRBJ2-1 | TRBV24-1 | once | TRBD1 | TGTGCCACCAGTGATCCACAGGGGGCCAATGAGCAGTTCTTC | CATSDPQGANEQFF
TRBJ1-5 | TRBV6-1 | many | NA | TGTGCCAGCGCAACGACAGGAAGCAATCAGCCCCAGCATTTT | CASATTGSNQPQHF
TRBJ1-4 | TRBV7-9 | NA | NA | TGTGCCAGCAGCCCAACAGGAGGCAACACCAAAGGTTCGTTT | CASSPTGGNTKGSF
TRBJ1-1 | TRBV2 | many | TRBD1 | TGTGCCAGCAGCGGGACAGCGAACACTGAAGCTTTCTTT | CASSGTANTEAFF
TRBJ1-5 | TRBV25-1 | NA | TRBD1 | TGTGCCAGCGGCCGACCGATGGACAGGGGGAGCAATCAGCCCCAGCATTTT | CASGRPMDRGSNQPQHF
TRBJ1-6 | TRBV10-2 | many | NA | TGCGCCAGCAGTGATCCCCACCGAGGTTCACCCCTCCACTTT | CASSDPHRGSPLHF
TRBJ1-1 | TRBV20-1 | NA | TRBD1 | TGCAGTGCCGAAACAGGGGGCAGAACTGAAGCTTTCTTT | CSAETGGRTEAFF